Following are 14 T cell receptor beta chains from one sample sequenced in a study of T-cell reconstitution after alpha-beta-depleted transplantation in children. Unique molecular identifiers were incorporated when the TCRbeta library was constructed. TCRdb processed the PCR reads anew with MiXCR; each CDR3 protein has one entry. The table has 500,000 to 650,000 distinct CDR3 sequences, 10% to 15% seen once. The sequencing used PBMCs, mostly from graft donor cells, collected 360 days after TCRalphabeta/CD19-depleted stem cell transplant. These receptors were taken from a male patient younger than 18 who had a stem cell transplant for acute myeloid leukemia, so the T cells may come from the graft donor.

This clonotype was picked up a small number of times. The V gene is TRBV14, the J gene TRBJ2-1; the match to TRBD2 covers 9 bases. The CDR3 sequence is 14 residues long. V was clipped by 6 bases and J by 11 bases; unmatched bases: 11. Germline assignment: CDR1 SGHDN and CDR2 FVKESK. Here the CDR3 reads CASRGASGTLKQFF. The CDR3 DNA sequence: TGTGCCAGCAGGGGGGCTAGCGGGACCCTAAAGCAGTTCTTC.

The chain joins TRBV12-3 or TRBV12-4 to TRBJ2-1; D perhaps matches TRBD2 (6 bases). This CDR3 has 15 amino acids. The V gene lost 6 bases and the J gene lost 4 bases, with 16 bases spanning the gap. The CDR3 region is CASRNRDSPYNEQFF. The CDR3 DNA reads TGTGCCAGCAGAAACCGGGACTCACCTTACAATGAGCAGTTCTTC.

The sample holds a few counts of this clonotype. J is TRBJ2-2 and V is TRBV6-2 or TRBV6-3, with D unclear. Trimming took 6 bases from V and 5 from J, leaving 10 bases between them. This CDR3 is built from 13 residues. Germline V lookup: CDR1 MNHEY, CDR2 SVGEGT. This CDR3 reads CASRPTATGELFF. CDR3 bases: TGTGCCAGCAGGCCGACCGCGACCGGGGAGCTGTTTTTT.

The chain has TRBV20-1 and TRBJ1-3; 7 nucleotides match TRBD1. The CDR3 is made up of 18 amino acids. Trimming took 1 base from V and 1 from J; bases not matched to a gene: 13. Per germline, CDR1 DFQATT and CDR2 SNEGSKA (reference sequence). The CDR3 DNA reads TGCAGTGCTAGAGCCCCCGAGGACAGGATCATTTCTGGAAACACCATATATTTT. It yields the protein CSARAPEDRIISGNTIYF.

This clonotype has more than one count but fewer than ten. This chain connects TRBV6-2 or TRBV6-3 to TRBJ2-7, with D perhaps being TRBD1 or TRBD2 (6 bases each). V lost 7 bases and J lost 6, with 19 bases in between. CDR1 and CDR2 from the germline V gene are MNHEY and SVGEGT. The CDR3 contains 14 residues. The DNA for the CDR3 is TGTGCCAGCACCGGCGGCCCGGGGGCAGGCGAGCAGTACTTC. It translates to CASTGGPGAGEQYF.

This clonotype appeared a few times. The V and J genes are TRBV4-2 and TRBJ2-7, with TRBD2 matching over 7 bases. Germline trimming cut 0 bases from V and 2 bases from J; bases unmatched to any gene: 7. Germline loops: CDR1 LGHNA, CDR2 YNFKEQ. The CDR3 sequence is 16 residues long. This CDR3 is CASSQEDERGPYEQYF. The CDR3 DNA reads TGTGCCAGCAGCCAAGAGGATGAGCGGGGTCCCTACGAGCAGTACTTC.

This clonotype was seen ten or more times. This rearrangement joins TRBV28 to TRBJ2-2; D is undetermined. The CDR3 has 14 amino acids. The V and J ends lost 2 bases and 3 bases respectively, with 7 bases between them. Germline CDR1 MDHEN, CDR2 SYDVKM. The DNA of the CDR3 is TGTGCCAGCAGTTTAAGAAGTTACACCGGGGAGCTGTTTTTT. This sequence encodes CASSLRSYTGELFF.

This clonotype was observed at least ten times. V gene TRBV9 combines with J gene TRBJ2-5, with TRBD2 identical over 10 bases. With V trimmed by 3 bases and J by 4 bases, 12 bases remained unmatched. The CDR3 contains 17 residues. The germline V gene has CDR1 SGDLS and CDR2 YYNGEE. The CDR3 loop is CASSARRLAGEGETQYF. CDR3 in DNA: TGTGCCAGCAGCGCTAGACGGCTAGCGGGAGAGGGAGAGACCCAGTACTTC.

The rearrangement links TRBV28 to TRBJ2-5; perhaps TRBD2 as D (5 bases). Trimming left V 3 bases short and J 5 bases short, with 10 bases between. The V gene's germline CDR1 is MDHEN and CDR2 SYDVKM. The CDR3 loop spans 13 amino acids. CDR3 DNA: TGTGCCAGCAGTTTGCCTAGCACCGAGACCCAGTACTTC. Translating it yields CASSLPSTETQYF.

This clonotype was observed a few times. This chain connects TRBV5-1 to TRBJ2-5; D gene uncertain. The germline gives CDR1 SGHRS, CDR2 YFSETQ. This CDR3 has 16 amino acids. The ends were cut back, 2 bases at V and 1 base at J, with 15 bases in the middle. This CDR3 is CASSFRSANGQETQYF. CDR3 nucleotide sequence: TGCGCCAGCAGCTTTCGGTCGGCTAACGGCCAAGAGACCCAGTACTTC.

This chain links TRBV10-2 with TRBJ1-5, with 8 bases matching TRBD1. Per the germline V gene, CDR1 is WSHSY and CDR2 is SAAADI. The CDR3 contains 17 residues. J gave up 2 bases and V 2 bases, and 8 bases lay outside the gene matches. CDR3 in amino acids: CASSEGAGGAGNQPQHF. CDR3 DNA sequence: TGCGCCAGCAGTGAGGGGGCAGGGGGCGCGGGCAATCAGCCCCAGCATTTT.

This clonotype was seen a handful of times. The chain is built from TRBV14 and TRBJ2-1; 9 bases map to TRBD2. V trimming: 5 bases; J trimming: 8 bases; junction bases outside the gene matches: 10. CDR3 length: 15 residues. In germline, CDR1 is SGHDN, CDR2 FVKESK. The CDR3 bases are TGTGCCAGCAGCTCCACAAGCGGGAGGACCGATGAGCAGTTCTTC. Amino acid sequence: CASSSTSGRTDEQFF.

This clonotype was seen more than once but under ten times. The genes are TRBV12-3 or TRBV12-4 and TRBJ2-7; TRBD2 matches at 10 bases. V was clipped by 7 bases and J by 4 bases; unmatched bases: 10. The length of the CDR3 is 15 residues. In DNA, the CDR3 is TGTGCCAGCATTCCCAGCGGGAGGGGGGTATACGAGCAGTACTTC. Amino acids: CASIPSGRGVYEQYF.

This clonotype was counted many times. V usage is TRBV29-1 and J usage is TRBJ2-2; D not resolved. This CDR3 region has 14 residues. V lost 4 bases and J lost 3, with 12 bases in between. The germline V gene has CDR1 SQVTM and CDR2 ANQGSEA. Written as DNA, the CDR3 is TGCAGCGTTGTCACCAGCGTCTACACCGGGGAGCTGTTTTTT. Translation gives CSVVTSVYTGELFF.